Listed below are T cell receptor beta chains from one sample, sequenced in a study of blood T cell repertoires in COVID-19. The assay was immunoSEQ multiplex PCR, and TCRdb's table has in-frame clones only and misses some. The sample lists 200,000 to 250,000 clones; around 84% were seen once. The specimen sequenced was PBMCs or T cells enriched from blood (not recorded which). Receptors were obtained from a woman in her thirties or forties with acute COVID-19. Both conserved end residues are part of each CDR3. Each record gives: J gene, clone size, D gene, V gene, CDR3 protein, CDR3 DNA. A D gene is named only where the DNA matches it firmly. The listing skips clone size in some rows; elsewhere it reads once, few, many or a size class.

j_gene: TRBJ2-7
abundance: once
d_gene: NA
v_gene: TRBV6-1
CDR3aa: CASSEAWRGLYEQYF
CDR3nt: TGTGCCAGCAGTGAAGCGTGGAGGGGCCTATACGAGCAGTACTTC

j_gene: TRBJ2-1
abundance: NA
d_gene: TRBD2
v_gene: TRBV29-1
CDR3aa: CSVVAGAAYNEQFF
CDR3nt: TGCAGCGTCGTAGCGGGAGCGGCATACAATGAGCAGTTCTTC

j_gene: TRBJ1-2
abundance: NA
d_gene: NA
v_gene: TRBV7-2
CDR3aa: CASRREPTGYTF
CDR3nt: TGTGCCAGCAGGCGGGAGCCGACCGGCTACACCTTC

j_gene: TRBJ1-3
abundance: NA
d_gene: TRBD1
v_gene: TRBV6-5
CDR3aa: CASTRDRGATIYF
CDR3nt: TGTGCCAGCACCCGGGACAGGGGTGCCACCATATATTTT

j_gene: TRBJ2-7
abundance: NA
d_gene: NA
v_gene: TRBV27
CDR3aa: CASSLSAFYEQYF
CDR3nt: TGTGCCAGCAGTTTATCAGCGTTTTACGAGCAGTACTTC

j_gene: TRBJ2-1
abundance: NA
d_gene: TRBD2
v_gene: TRBV28
CDR3aa: CASSSSLAGGPSEQFF
CDR3nt: TGTGCCAGCAGCTCATCACTAGCGGGGGGGCCGAGTGAGCAGTTCTTC

j_gene: TRBJ1-1
abundance: few
d_gene: TRBD1
v_gene: TRBV7-2
CDR3aa: CASSFSTGKVTEAFF
CDR3nt: TGTGCCAGCAGCTTTTCGACAGGGAAGGTAACTGAAGCTTTCTTT

j_gene: TRBJ2-7
abundance: NA
d_gene: NA
v_gene: TRBV28
CDR3aa: CASNFRGVEQYF
CDR3nt: TGTGCCAGCAACTTCAGGGGGGTCGAGCAGTACTTC

j_gene: TRBJ1-2
abundance: NA
d_gene: TRBD1
v_gene: TRBV28
CDR3aa: CASSETGAIYGYTF
CDR3nt: TGTGCCAGCAGCGAGACAGGGGCCATCTATGGCTACACCTTC

j_gene: TRBJ2-7
abundance: NA
d_gene: NA
v_gene: TRBV11-3
CDR3aa: CASSLQGNHEQYF
CDR3nt: TGTGCCAGCAGCTTACAGGGGAATCACGAGCAGTACTTC

j_gene: TRBJ2-2
abundance: once
d_gene: NA
v_gene: TRBV24-1
CDR3aa: CATSDRQAANTGELFF
CDR3nt: TGTGCCACCAGTGATCGACAGGCCGCGAACACCGGGGAGCTGTTTTTT

j_gene: TRBJ1-2
abundance: NA
d_gene: NA
v_gene: TRBV28
CDR3aa: CASSPGRAQGYTF
CDR3nt: TGTGCCAGCAGCCCCGGGAGGGCGCAAGGCTACACCTTC

j_gene: TRBJ2-3
abundance: few
d_gene: TRBD2
v_gene: TRBV9
CDR3aa: CASSVTGGSDTQYF
CDR3nt: TGTGCCAGCAGCGTTACGGGAGGCTCAGATACGCAGTATTTT

j_gene: TRBJ2-1
abundance: NA
d_gene: TRBD2
v_gene: TRBV10-3
CDR3aa: CAIRGLEEQFF
CDR3nt: TGTGCCATCAGGGGACTAGAAGAGCAGTTCTTC

j_gene: TRBJ1-6
abundance: NA
d_gene: NA
v_gene: TRBV2
CDR3aa: CASLTGRVNNSPLHF
CDR3nt: TGTGCCAGCCTAACAGGGAGGGTGAATAATTCACCCCTCCACTTT

j_gene: TRBJ2-2
abundance: NA
d_gene: TRBD1
v_gene: TRBV9
CDR3aa: CASSVGTGGRNTGELFF
CDR3nt: TGTGCCAGCAGCGTAGGGACAGGGGGTAGGAACACCGGGGAGCTGTTTTTT

j_gene: TRBJ2-7
abundance: once
d_gene: NA
v_gene: TRBV28
CDR3aa: CASSPSVIRSYEQYF
CDR3nt: TGTGCCAGCAGTCCTTCAGTCATCAGGTCCTACGAGCAGTACTTC

j_gene: TRBJ2-7
abundance: NA
d_gene: TRBD2
v_gene: TRBV28
CDR3aa: CASSKRGGWYEQYF
CDR3nt: TGTGCCAGCAGTAAACGGGGGGGCTGGTACGAGCAGTACTTC

j_gene: TRBJ2-3
abundance: NA
d_gene: TRBD2
v_gene: TRBV5-1
CDR3aa: CASSFRLAGATDTQYF
CDR3nt: TGCGCCAGCAGCTTTAGACTAGCGGGGGCCACAGATACGCAGTATTTT

j_gene: TRBJ1-1
abundance: few
d_gene: NA
v_gene: TRBV7-8
CDR3aa: CASSLTLPDWGALDTEAFF
CDR3nt: TGTGCCAGCAGCTTAACACTTCCGGACTGGGGTGCTTTGGACACTGAAGCTTTCTTT

j_gene: TRBJ1-5
abundance: few
d_gene: NA
v_gene: TRBV3-1/TRBV3-2
CDR3aa: CASSQGDGNQPQHF
CDR3nt: TGTGCCAGCAGCCAGGGAGACGGCAATCAGCCCCAGCATTTT

j_gene: TRBJ1-5
abundance: NA
d_gene: NA
v_gene: TRBV5-5
CDR3aa: CASSFRQDNQPQHF
CDR3nt: TGTGCCAGCAGCTTCCGACAAGACAATCAGCCCCAGCATTTT

j_gene: TRBJ1-6
abundance: NA
d_gene: NA
v_gene: TRBV6-5
CDR3aa: CASSRLRGDSPLHF
CDR3nt: TGTGCCAGCAGCAGGCTTAGGGGTGATTCACCCCTCCACTTT

j_gene: TRBJ1-5
abundance: NA
d_gene: NA
v_gene: TRBV19
CDR3aa: CASSIRAQPQHF
CDR3nt: TGTGCCAGTAGTATCAGGGCTCAGCCCCAGCATTTT

j_gene: TRBJ2-2
abundance: NA
d_gene: TRBD1
v_gene: TRBV2
CDR3aa: CASFRGDRFLGTNTGELFF
CDR3nt: TGTGCCAGCTTCAGGGGGGACAGGTTCCTAGGGACGAACACCGGGGAGCTGTTTTTT

j_gene: TRBJ1-1
abundance: NA
d_gene: TRBD1
v_gene: TRBV14
CDR3aa: CASSLRTGNTEAFF
CDR3nt: TGTGCCAGCAGCCTCCGGACAGGGAACACTGAAGCTTTCTTT

j_gene: TRBJ2-3
abundance: NA
d_gene: TRBD2
v_gene: TRBV29-1
CDR3aa: CSVARAGGNTDTQYF
CDR3nt: TGCAGCGTTGCGAGAGCGGGGGGCAACACAGATACGCAGTATTTT

j_gene: TRBJ2-7
abundance: NA
d_gene: NA
v_gene: TRBV7-2
CDR3aa: CASSLAGDTFREQYF
CDR3nt: TGTGCCAGCAGCTTAGCGGGGGACACCTTTAGGGAGCAGTACTTC

j_gene: TRBJ1-4
abundance: NA
d_gene: TRBD1
v_gene: TRBV28
CDR3aa: CASSLSRQGSEKLFF
CDR3nt: TGTGCCAGCAGTTTATCAAGACAGGGGAGTGAAAAACTGTTTTTT

j_gene: TRBJ2-7
abundance: NA
d_gene: TRBD1
v_gene: TRBV30
CDR3aa: CALGQIYEQYF
CDR3nt: TGTGCTTTGGGACAGATCTACGAGCAGTACTTC

j_gene: TRBJ2-7
abundance: NA
d_gene: TRBD2
v_gene: TRBV4-1
CDR3aa: CASSQPFGAGVGDEQYF
CDR3nt: TGCGCCAGCAGCCAACCCTTTGGAGCGGGAGTAGGGGACGAGCAGTACTTC

j_gene: TRBJ2-6
abundance: NA
d_gene: NA
v_gene: TRBV28
CDR3aa: CASRTGGSGANVLTF
CDR3nt: TGTGCCAGCCGCACCGGGGGCTCTGGGGCCAACGTCCTGACTTTC

j_gene: TRBJ1-2
abundance: once
d_gene: NA
v_gene: TRBV3-1/TRBV3-2
CDR3aa: CASSQDNRNSGYTF
CDR3nt: TGTGCCAGCAGCCAAGATAACAGAAACTCTGGCTACACCTTC

j_gene: TRBJ2-7
abundance: NA
d_gene: NA
v_gene: TRBV27
CDR3aa: CASSSPLQSPYEQYF
CDR3nt: TGTGCCAGCAGTTCCCCCTTACAGTCCCCCTACGAGCAGTACTTC

j_gene: TRBJ2-7
abundance: NA
d_gene: NA
v_gene: TRBV7-2
CDR3aa: CASSTLASYTTYEQYF
CDR3nt: TGTGCCAGCAGCACGTTGGCTAGCTATACTACCTACGAGCAGTACTTC

j_gene: TRBJ2-2
abundance: NA
d_gene: TRBD2
v_gene: TRBV28
CDR3aa: CASTVSSGGIGELFF
CDR3nt: TGTGCCAGCACTGTATCGAGCGGGGGGATCGGGGAGCTGTTTTTT

j_gene: TRBJ2-1
abundance: NA
d_gene: NA
v_gene: TRBV6-5
CDR3aa: CASSLTSSYNEQFF
CDR3nt: TGTGCCAGCAGCCTGACTAGCTCCTACAATGAGCAGTTCTTC

j_gene: TRBJ2-7
abundance: NA
d_gene: TRBD1
v_gene: TRBV27
CDR3aa: CASSLGGQGEEQYF
CDR3nt: TGTGCCAGCAGCTTAGGGGGACAGGGGGAAGAGCAGTACTTC

j_gene: TRBJ1-3
abundance: NA
d_gene: NA
v_gene: TRBV27
CDR3aa: CASSPRQASSGNTIYF
CDR3nt: TGTGCCAGCTCACCCCGACAGGCAAGCTCTGGAAACACCATATATTTT

j_gene: TRBJ1-4
abundance: NA
d_gene: NA
v_gene: TRBV3-1/TRBV3-2
CDR3aa: CASSQDSGRGEKLFF
CDR3nt: TGTGCCAGCAGCCAAGACTCAGGGAGGGGTGAAAAACTGTTTTTT

j_gene: TRBJ2-2
abundance: once
d_gene: NA
v_gene: TRBV9
CDR3aa: CASSLSKTGELFF
CDR3nt: TGTGCCAGCAGCTTATCTAAGACCGGGGAGCTGTTTTTT

j_gene: TRBJ2-5
abundance: NA
d_gene: NA
v_gene: TRBV19
CDR3aa: CASSAPRKRDQETQYF
CDR3nt: TGTGCCAGTAGCGCCCCTCGGAAGAGGGATCAAGAGACCCAGTACTTC

j_gene: TRBJ2-3
abundance: NA
d_gene: TRBD1
v_gene: TRBV5-6
CDR3aa: CASSFQQGSTDTQYF
CDR3nt: TGTGCCAGCAGCTTTCAACAGGGGAGCACAGATACGCAGTATTTT

j_gene: TRBJ2-4
abundance: NA
d_gene: NA
v_gene: TRBV6-5
CDR3aa: CASSYLRGTGNIQYF
CDR3nt: TGTGCCAGCAGTTATTTACGGGGTACGGGAAACATTCAGTACTTC

j_gene: TRBJ1-6
abundance: NA
d_gene: NA
v_gene: TRBV21-1
CDR3aa: CASSPQRDRPYSPLHF
CDR3nt: TGTGCCAGCAGTCCCCAAAGGGACAGGCCATATTCACCCCTCCACTTT